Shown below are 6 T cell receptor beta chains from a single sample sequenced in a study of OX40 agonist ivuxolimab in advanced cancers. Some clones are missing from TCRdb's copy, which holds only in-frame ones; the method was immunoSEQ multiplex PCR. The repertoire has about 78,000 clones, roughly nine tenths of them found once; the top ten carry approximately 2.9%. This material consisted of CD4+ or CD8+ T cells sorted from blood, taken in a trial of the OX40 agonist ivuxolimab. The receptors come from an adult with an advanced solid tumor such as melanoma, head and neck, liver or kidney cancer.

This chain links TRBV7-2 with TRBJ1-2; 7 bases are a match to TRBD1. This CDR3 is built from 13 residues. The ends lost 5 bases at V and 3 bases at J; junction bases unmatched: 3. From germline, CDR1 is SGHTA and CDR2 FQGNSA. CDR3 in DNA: TGTGCCAGCAGCCAAACAGGGGACTATGGCTACACCTTC. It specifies CASSQTGDYGYTF.

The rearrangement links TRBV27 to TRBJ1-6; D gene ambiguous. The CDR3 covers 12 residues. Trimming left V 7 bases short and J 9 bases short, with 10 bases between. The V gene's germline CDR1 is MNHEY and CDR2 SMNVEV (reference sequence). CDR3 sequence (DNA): TGTGCCAGCAAGGCGGGAGTTTCACCCCTCCACTTT. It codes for CASKAGVSPLHF.

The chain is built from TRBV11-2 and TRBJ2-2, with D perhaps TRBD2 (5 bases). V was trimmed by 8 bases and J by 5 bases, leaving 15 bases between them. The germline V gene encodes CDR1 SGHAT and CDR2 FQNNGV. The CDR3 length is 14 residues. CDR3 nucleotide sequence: TGTGCCAGCGGACCCGGACTCCCTACCGGGGAGCTGTTTTTT. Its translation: CASGPGLPTGELFF.

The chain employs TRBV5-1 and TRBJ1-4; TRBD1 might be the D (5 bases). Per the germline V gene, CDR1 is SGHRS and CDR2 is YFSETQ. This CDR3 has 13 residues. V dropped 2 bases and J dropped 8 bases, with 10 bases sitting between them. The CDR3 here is CASSLRGGEKLFF. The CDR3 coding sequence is TGCGCCAGCAGCTTAAGGGGAGGGGAAAAACTGTTTTTT. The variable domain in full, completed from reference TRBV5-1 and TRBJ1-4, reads KAGVTQTPRYLIKTRGQQVTLSCSPISGHRSVSWYQQTPGQGLQFLFEYFSETQRNKGNFPGRFSGRQFSNSRSEMNVSTLELGDSALYLCASSLRGGEKLFFGSGTQLSVL.

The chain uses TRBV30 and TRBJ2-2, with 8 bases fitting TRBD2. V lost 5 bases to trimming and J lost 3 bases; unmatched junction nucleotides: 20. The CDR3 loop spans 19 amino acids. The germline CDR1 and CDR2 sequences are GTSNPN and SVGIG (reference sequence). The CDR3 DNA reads TGTGCCTGGCTTCCGGCACTAGCGGACAACCCCGGGGACACCGGGGAGCTGTTTTTT. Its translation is CAWLPALADNPGDTGELFF.

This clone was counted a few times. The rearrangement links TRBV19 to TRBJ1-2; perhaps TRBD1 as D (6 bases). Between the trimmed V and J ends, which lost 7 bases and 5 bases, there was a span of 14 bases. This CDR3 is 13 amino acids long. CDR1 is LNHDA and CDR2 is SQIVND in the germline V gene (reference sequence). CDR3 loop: CASNTGFPYGYTF. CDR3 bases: TGTGCCAGTAATACAGGGTTCCCATATGGCTACACCTTC.